Presented here are 9 T cell receptor beta chains from one specimen sequenced in a study of blood T cell repertoires in COVID-19. Some clones are missing from TCRdb's copy, which holds only in-frame ones; the method was immunoSEQ multiplex PCR. This sample has 100,000 to 150,000 clones, with 85% found just once. The specimen was peripheral blood. The receptors derive from an elderly woman with COVID-19, enrolled during active disease.

This clone was observed a few times. J is TRBJ1-2 and V is TRBV7-8, with TRBD1 as a possible D gene (6 bases). Germline values: CDR1 SGHVS, CDR2 FQNEAQ. CDR3 size: 13 residues. Trimming removed 6 bases from V and 8 bases from J, with 16 bases in between. The CDR3 DNA reads as TGTGCCAGCAGTGGTACAGGGACGACGGGCTACACCTTC. It yields the protein CASSGTGTTGYTF.

The chain joins TRBV28 to TRBJ1-2; D is ambiguous. Trimming pared 4 bases from V and 4 bases from J, leaving 16 bases between. In germline, CDR1 is MDHEN, CDR2 SYDVKM. CDR3 size: 15 residues. CDR3 nucleotides: TGTGCCAGCAGTTCGCCAGACGGACTAACCTATGGCTACACCTTC. This encodes CASSSPDGLTYGYTF.

This chain uses TRBV5-4 with TRBJ2-1, with 7 bases matching TRBD1. The J segment lost 4 bases and the V segment lost 0 bases, leaving 4 bases of the junction unmatched. This CDR3 is 15 amino acids long. From germline, CDR1 is SGHNT and CDR2 YYREEE (reference sequence). The CDR3 loop reads CASSLDRGVYNEQFF. CDR3 bases: TGTGCCAGCAGCTTGGACAGGGGAGTTTACAATGAGCAGTTCTTC.

The chain combines TRBV2 with TRBJ1-1; D is uncertain. The CDR3 totals 14 residues. CDR1 and CDR2 from the germline V gene are SNHLY and FYNNEI. V lost 6 bases and J lost 7, with 18 bases in between. CDR3 residues: CASSLESSINEAFF. CDR3 sequence (DNA): TGTGCCAGCAGCCTCGAGTCCTCTATTAATGAAGCTTTCTTT. The full variable domain, in which reference TRBV2 and TRBJ1-1 provide the parts outside the CDR3, is EPEVTQTPSHQVTQMGQEVILRCVPISNHLYFYWYRQILGQKVEFLVSFYNNEISEKSEIFDDQFSVERPDGSNFTLKIRSTKLEDSAMYFCASSLESSINEAFFGQGTRLTVV.

The gene calls are TRBV7-2 and TRBJ2-7; TRBD2 might be the D (6 bases). The CDR3 sequence is 17 residues long. Germline CDR1 reads SGHTA; CDR2 reads FQGNSA. V gave up 2 bases and J gave up 2 bases, with 19 bases separating them. The DNA of the CDR3 is TGTGCCAGCAGCTTAAGTGGGGTCGGCGGGGCAACCTACGAGCAGTACTTC. Its protein product is CASSLSGVGGATYEQYF.

The rearrangement uses TRBV7-9 and TRBJ2-7; 10 bases agree with TRBD1. This CDR3 is built from 14 residues. The V gene's germline CDR1 is SEHNR and CDR2 FQNEAQ (reference sequence). After removal of 3 bases from V and 6 bases from J, the junction contained 5 bases not matched to a gene. This chain's CDR3 is CASSFRDRGPEQYF. CDR3 in DNA: TGTGCCAGCAGCTTCCGGGACAGGGGCCCCGAGCAGTACTTC.

This clone has only one observation. This chain uses TRBV28 with TRBJ1-5; D is unresolved. From germline, CDR1 is MDHEN and CDR2 SYDVKM. The CDR3 spans 11 residues. Trimming took 3 bases from V and 10 from J, leaving 7 bases between them. CDR3: CASSFSPPQHF. The CDR3 nucleotides read TGTGCCAGCAGTTTTAGCCCTCCCCAGCATTTT.

V gene TRBV7-6 combines with J gene TRBJ2-1; 11 bases map to TRBD2. Germline assignment: CDR1 SGHVS and CDR2 FNYEAQ. The CDR3 sequence is 15 residues long. J lost 3 bases, V lost 5 bases, and 3 bases had no gene match. The CDR3 spells CASSLGTSGYNEQFF. CDR3 nucleotide sequence: TGTGCCAGCAGCCTCGGGACTAGCGGCTACAATGAGCAGTTCTTC.

This chain uses TRBV18 with TRBJ2-7, with D possibly being TRBD1 (6 bases). The germline V gene encodes CDR1 KGHSH and CDR2 LQKENI. The V and J ends lost 5 bases and 5 bases respectively, with 16 bases between them. This CDR3 spans 14 amino acids. The CDR3 nucleotides read TGTGCCAGCTCATCTTATACAGGGACCAACGAGCAGTACTTC. Its protein product is CASSSYTGTNEQYF. The full variable domain, its missing parts supplied by reference TRBV18 and TRBJ2-7, is NAGVMQNPRHLVRRRGQEARLRCSPMKGHSHVYWYRQLPEEGLKFMVYLQKENIIDESGMPKERFSAEFPKEGPSILRIQQVVRGDSAAYFCASSSYTGTNEQYFGPGTRLTVT.